The sequence of this T cell receptor beta chain was determined in a study of post-analysis software for immune sequencing data. This clonotype was recorded a few times. Its antigen is undetermined. Study-wide points: Among multiple sclerosis patients, normalized Chao1 diversity was significantly below that of controls.

Included in the TCR beta cDNA libraries were unique molecular identifiers. TCRdb fed the PCR reads into MiXCR, producing one record per CDR3 protein. Of fewer than 850,000 distinct CDR3 sequences in the sample, 30% were seen once. Sequencing was performed on blood. The clonotype comes from a girl aged 10 to 17 with multiple sclerosis.

CDR3: CASSLGRSGANVLTF. The CDR3 DNA follows: TGTGCCAGCAGTTTGGGGCGGAGTGGGGCCAACGTCCTGACTTTC. The V call is TRBV27, the J call TRBJ2-6; D is possibly TRBD1 (5 bases). The length of the CDR3 is 15 residues. Germline CDR1 is MNHEY and CDR2 is SMNVEV (reference sequence). V lost 3 bases to trimming and J lost 3 bases, with 9 bases between them.